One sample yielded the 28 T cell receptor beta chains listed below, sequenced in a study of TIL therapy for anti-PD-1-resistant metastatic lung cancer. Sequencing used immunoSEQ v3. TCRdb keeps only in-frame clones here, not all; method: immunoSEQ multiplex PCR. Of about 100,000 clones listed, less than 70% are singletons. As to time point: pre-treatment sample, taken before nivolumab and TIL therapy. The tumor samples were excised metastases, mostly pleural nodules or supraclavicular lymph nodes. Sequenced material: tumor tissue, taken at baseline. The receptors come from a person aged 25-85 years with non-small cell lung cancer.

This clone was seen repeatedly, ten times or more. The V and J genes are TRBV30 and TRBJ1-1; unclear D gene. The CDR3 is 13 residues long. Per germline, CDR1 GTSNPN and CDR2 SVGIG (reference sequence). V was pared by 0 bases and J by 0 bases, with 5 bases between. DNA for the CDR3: TGTGCCTGGAGTGTACTGATGAACACTGAAGCTTTCTTT. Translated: CAWSVLMNTEAFF.

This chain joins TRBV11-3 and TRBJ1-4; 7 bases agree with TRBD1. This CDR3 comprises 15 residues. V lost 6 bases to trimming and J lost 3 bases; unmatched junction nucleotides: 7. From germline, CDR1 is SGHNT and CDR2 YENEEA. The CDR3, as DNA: TGTGCCAGCAGGTTCGACAGGGTACCTAATGAAAAACTGTTTTTT. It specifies CASRFDRVPNEKLFF.

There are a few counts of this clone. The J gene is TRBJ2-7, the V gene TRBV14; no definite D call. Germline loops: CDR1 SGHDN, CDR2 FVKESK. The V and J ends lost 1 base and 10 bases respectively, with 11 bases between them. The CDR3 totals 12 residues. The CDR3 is CASSQVRDQQYF. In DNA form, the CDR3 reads TGTGCCAGCAGCCAAGTCAGAGACCAACAGTACTTC.

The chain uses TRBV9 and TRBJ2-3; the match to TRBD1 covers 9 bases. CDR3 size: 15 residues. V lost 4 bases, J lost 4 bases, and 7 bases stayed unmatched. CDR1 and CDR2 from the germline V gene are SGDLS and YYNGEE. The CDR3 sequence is CASSTWDRVPDTQYF. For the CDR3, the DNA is TGTGCCAGCAGCACGTGGGACAGGGTACCAGATACGCAGTATTTT. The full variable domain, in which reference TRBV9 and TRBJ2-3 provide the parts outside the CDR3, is DSGVTQTPKHLITATGQRVTLRCSPRSGDLSVYWYQQSLDQGLQFLIQYYNGEERAKGNILERFSAQQFPDLHSELNLSSLELGDSALYFCASSTWDRVPDTQYFGPGTRLTVL.

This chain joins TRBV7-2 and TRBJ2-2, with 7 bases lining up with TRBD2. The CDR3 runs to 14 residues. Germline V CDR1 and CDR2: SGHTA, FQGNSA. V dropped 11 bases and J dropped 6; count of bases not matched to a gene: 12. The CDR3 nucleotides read TGTGCCGTCAAAGCGGGGCCGGGGGCCGGGGAGCTGTTTTTT. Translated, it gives CAVKAGPGAGELFF.

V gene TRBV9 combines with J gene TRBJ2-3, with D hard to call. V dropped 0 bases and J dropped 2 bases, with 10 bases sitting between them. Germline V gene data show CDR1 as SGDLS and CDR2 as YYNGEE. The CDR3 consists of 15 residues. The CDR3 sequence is CASSVEGESTDTQYF. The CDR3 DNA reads TGTGCCAGCAGCGTAGAAGGAGAGTCCACAGATACGCAGTATTTT.

In DNA form, the CDR3 reads TGTGCCAGCAGTGAAGGGGGGAACGGTGGCTACACCTTC. Its protein is CASSEGGNGGYTF. V and J are TRBV6-1 and TRBJ1-2, with D possibly TRBD1 on 5 matching bases. The CDR3 loop spans 13 amino acids. The germline V gene encodes CDR1 MNHNS and CDR2 SASEGT. Trimming removed 1 base from V and 7 bases from J, with 10 bases in between.

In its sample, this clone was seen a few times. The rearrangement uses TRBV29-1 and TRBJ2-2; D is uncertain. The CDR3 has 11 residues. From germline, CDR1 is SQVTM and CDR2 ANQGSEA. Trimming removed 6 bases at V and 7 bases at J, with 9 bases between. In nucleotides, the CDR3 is TGCAGCGTCTCTAATGGCGGGGAGCTGTTTTTT. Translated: CSVSNGGELFF.

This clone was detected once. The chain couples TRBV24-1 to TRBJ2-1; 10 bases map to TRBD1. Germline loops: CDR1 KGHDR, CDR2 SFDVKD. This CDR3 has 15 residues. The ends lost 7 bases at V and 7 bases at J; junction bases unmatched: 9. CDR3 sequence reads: CATRGDRGRGNEQFF. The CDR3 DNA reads TGTGCCACCAGGGGAGACAGGGGGCGTGGGAATGAGCAGTTCTTC.

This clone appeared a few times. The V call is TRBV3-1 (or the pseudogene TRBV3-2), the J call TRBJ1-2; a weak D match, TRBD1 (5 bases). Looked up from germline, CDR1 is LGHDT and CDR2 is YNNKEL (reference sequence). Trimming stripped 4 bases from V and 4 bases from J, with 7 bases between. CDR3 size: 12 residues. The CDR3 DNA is TGTGCCAGCAGCCGAAGGGGCTATGGCTACACCTTC. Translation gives CASSRRGYGYTF.

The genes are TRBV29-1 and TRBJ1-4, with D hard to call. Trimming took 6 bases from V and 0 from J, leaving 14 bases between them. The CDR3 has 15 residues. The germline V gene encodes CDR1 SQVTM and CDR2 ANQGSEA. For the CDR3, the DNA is TGCAGCGTCGTGTTAGCTCAGCCAACTAATGAAAAACTGTTTTTT. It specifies CSVVLAQPTNEKLFF. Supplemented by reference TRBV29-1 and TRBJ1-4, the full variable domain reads SAVISQKPSRDICQRGTSLTIQCQVDSQVTMMFWYRQQPGQSLTLIATANQGSEATYESGFVIDKFPISRPNLTFSTLTVSNMSPEDSSIYLCSVVLAQPTNEKLFFGSGTQLSVL.

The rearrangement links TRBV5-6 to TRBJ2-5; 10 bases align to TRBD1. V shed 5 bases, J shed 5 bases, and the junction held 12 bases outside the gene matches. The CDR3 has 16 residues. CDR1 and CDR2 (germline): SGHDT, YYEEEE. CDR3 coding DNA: TGTGCCAGCAGTTTCAGCCGGGACAGGGGCTTTGAGACCCAGTACTTC. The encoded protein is CASSFSRDRGFETQYF.

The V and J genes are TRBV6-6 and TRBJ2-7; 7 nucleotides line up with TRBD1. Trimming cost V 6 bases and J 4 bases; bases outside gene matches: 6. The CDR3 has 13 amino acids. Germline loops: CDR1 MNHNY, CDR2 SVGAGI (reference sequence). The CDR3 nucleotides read TGTGCCAGCAGCAGACAGGGCTCGTACGAGCAGTACTTC. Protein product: CASSRQGSYEQYF.

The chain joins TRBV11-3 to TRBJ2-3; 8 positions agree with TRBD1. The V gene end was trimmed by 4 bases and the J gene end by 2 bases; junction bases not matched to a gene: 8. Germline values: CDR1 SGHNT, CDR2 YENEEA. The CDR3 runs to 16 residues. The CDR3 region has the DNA TGTGCCAGCAGCTCGCCCGGGACAGGTCCCACAGATACGCAGTATTTT. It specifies CASSSPGTGPTDTQYF.

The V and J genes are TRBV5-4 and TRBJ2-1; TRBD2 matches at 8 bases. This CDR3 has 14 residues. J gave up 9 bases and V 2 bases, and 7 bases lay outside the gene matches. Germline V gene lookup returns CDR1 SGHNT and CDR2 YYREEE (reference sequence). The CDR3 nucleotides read TGTGCCAGCAGCTTTAGCGGGGTAGGGGGTGAGCAGTTCTTC. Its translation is CASSFSGVGGEQFF.

The CDR3 is CASTLNRGKSYEQYF. The CDR3, as DNA: TGTGCCAGTACCTTGAACAGGGGGAAGTCCTACGAGCAGTACTTC. The J gene is TRBJ2-7, the V gene TRBV19; TRBD1 agrees at 8 bases. In germline, CDR1 is LNHDA, CDR2 SQIVND (reference sequence). The CDR3 has 15 residues. V was pared by 7 bases and J by 1 base, with 9 bases of the junction left unmatched.

CDR3 bases: TGTGCCAGCAGCCAAGATCTCGGAACGTCCGGGGTATACTTC. It is translated as CASSQDLGTSGVYF. This chain links TRBV3-1 (or the pseudogene TRBV3-2) with TRBJ2-7, with D possibly being TRBD2 (5 bases). Per germline, CDR1 LGHDT and CDR2 YNNKEL (reference sequence). V lost 0 bases and J lost 13, with 19 bases in between. The CDR3 length is 14 residues.

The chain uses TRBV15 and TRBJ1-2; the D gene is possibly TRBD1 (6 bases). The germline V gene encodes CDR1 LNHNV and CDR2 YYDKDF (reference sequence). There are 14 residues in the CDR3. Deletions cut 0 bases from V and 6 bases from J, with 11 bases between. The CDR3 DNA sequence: TGTGCCACCAGCAGAGAAGACTGGACAGATGGCTACACCTTC. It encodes CATSREDWTDGYTF.

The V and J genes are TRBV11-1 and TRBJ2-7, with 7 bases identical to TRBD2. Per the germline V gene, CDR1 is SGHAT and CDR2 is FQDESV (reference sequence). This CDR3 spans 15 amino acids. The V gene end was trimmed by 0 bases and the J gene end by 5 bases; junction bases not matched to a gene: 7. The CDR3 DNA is TGTGCCAGCAGCTTAGCGTCCGGGGAGGGCCACGAGCAGTACTTC. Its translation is CASSLASGEGHEQYF.

As DNA, the CDR3 is TGTGCCAGCTCACCGGATGCGGGAGGGCCAAATGAGCAGTTCTTC. Its translation is CASSPDAGGPNEQFF. The V gene is TRBV18, the J gene TRBJ2-1; 9 bases agree with TRBD2. This CDR3 is 15 amino acids long. Germline CDR1 reads KGHSH; CDR2 reads LQKENI. Unmatched junction bases numbered 7, after V lost 3 bases and J lost 7 bases.

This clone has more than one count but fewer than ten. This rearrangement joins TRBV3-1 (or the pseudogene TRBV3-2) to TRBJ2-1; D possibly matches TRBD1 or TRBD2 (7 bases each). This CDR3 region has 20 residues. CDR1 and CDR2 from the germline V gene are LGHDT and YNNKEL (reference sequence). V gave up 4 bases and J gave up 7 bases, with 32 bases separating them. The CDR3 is CASSRLPDGTTNPRGNEQFF. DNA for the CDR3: TGTGCCAGCAGCCGGCTTCCTGACGGGACTACCAATCCCAGGGGGAATGAGCAGTTCTTC.

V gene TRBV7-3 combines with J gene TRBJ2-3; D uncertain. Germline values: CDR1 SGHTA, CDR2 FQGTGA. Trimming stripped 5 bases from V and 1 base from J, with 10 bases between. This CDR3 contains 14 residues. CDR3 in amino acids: CASSTSQGTDTQYF. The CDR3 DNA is TGTGCCAGCAGCACCTCGCAGGGCACAGATACGCAGTATTTT. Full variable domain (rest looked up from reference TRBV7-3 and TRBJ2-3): GAGVSQTPSNKVTEKGKYVELRCDPISGHTALYWYRQSLGQGPEFLIYFQGTGAADDSGLPNDRFFAVRPEGSVSTLKIQRTERGDSAVYLCASSTSQGTDTQYFGPGTRLTVL.

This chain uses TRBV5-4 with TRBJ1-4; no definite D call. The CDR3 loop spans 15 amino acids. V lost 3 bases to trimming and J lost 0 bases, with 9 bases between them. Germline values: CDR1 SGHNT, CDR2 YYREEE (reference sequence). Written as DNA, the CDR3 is TGTGCCAGCAGCTCACAGAATGCAACTAATGAAAAACTGTTTTTT. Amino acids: CASSSQNATNEKLFF.

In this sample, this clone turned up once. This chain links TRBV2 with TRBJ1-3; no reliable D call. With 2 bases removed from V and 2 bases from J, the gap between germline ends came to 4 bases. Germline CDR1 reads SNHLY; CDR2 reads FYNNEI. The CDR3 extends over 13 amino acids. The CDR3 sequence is CASSERPGNTIYF. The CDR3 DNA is TGTGCCAGCAGTGAAAGGCCTGGAAACACCATATATTTT.

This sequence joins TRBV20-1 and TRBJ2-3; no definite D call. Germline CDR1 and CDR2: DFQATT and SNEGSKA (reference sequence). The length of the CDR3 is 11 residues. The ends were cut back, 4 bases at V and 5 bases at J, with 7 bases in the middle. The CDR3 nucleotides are TGCAGTGCTACCGAGTTAGATACGCAGTATTTT. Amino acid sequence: CSATELDTQYF.

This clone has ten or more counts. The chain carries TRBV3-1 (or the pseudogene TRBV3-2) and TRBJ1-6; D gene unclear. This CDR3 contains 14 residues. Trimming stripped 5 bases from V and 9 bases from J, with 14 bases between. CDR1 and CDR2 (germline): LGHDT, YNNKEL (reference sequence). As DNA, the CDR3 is TGTGCCAGCAGCGAACGTATCTACCTTTCACCCCTCCACTTT. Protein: CASSERIYLSPLHF.

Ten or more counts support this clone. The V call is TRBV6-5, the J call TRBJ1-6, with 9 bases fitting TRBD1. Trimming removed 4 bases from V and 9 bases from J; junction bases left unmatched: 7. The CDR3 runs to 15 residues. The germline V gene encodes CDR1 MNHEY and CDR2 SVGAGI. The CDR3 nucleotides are TGTGCCAGCAGTTTCCTGGGACAGGGCGGTTCACCCCTCCACTTT. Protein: CASSFLGQGGSPLHF.

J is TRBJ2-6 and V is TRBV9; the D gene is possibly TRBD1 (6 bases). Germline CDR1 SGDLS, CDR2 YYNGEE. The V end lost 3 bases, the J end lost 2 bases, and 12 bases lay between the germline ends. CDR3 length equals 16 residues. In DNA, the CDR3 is TGTGCCAGCAGCGCGACACACAGGGCTGGGGCCAACGTCCTGACTTTC. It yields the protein CASSATHRAGANVLTF.